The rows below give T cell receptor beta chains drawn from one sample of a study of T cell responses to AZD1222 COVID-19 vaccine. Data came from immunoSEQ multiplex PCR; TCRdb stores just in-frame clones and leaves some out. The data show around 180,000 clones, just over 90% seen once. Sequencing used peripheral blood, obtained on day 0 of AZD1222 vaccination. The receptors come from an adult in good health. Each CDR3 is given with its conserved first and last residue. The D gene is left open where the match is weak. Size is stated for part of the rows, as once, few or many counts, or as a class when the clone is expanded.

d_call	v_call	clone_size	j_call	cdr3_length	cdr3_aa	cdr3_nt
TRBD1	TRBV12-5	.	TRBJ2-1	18	CATTGQGVRAVSYNEQFF	TGTGCTACCACCGGACAGGGGGTGCGCGCAGTCTCCTACAATGAGCAGTTCTTC
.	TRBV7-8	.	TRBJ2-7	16	CASSPTPTRDSYEQYF	TGTGCCAGCAGCCCGACCCCCACTAGGGACTCCTACGAGCAGTACTTC
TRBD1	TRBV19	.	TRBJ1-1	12	CASRTGGTEAFF	TGTGCCAGTAGGACAGGGGGAACTGAAGCTTTCTTT
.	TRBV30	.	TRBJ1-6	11	CAWSTNTPLHF	TGTGCCTGGAGTACCAATACACCCCTCCACTTT
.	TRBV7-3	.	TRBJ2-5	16	CASRTTGLGLQETQYF	TGTGCCAGCAGAACTACAGGCTTGGGACTCCAAGAGACCCAGTACTTC
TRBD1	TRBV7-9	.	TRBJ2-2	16	CASSYDRVKNTGELFF	TGTGCCAGCAGTTACGACAGGGTAAAGAACACCGGGGAGCTGTTTTTT
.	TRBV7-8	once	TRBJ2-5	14	CASSLNLGGETQYF	TGTGCCAGCAGCTTAAATCTGGGGGGTGAGACCCAGTACTTC
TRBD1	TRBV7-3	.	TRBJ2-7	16	CASRKPTGGRRYEQYF	TGTGCCAGCAGGAAACCGACAGGGGGTAGGAGATACGAGCAGTACTTC
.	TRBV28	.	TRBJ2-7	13	CASISSTTYEQYF	TGTGCCAGCATCTCGTCAACAACCTACGAGCAGTACTTC
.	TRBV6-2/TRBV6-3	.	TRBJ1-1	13	CASSGWKNTEAFF	TGTGCCAGCAGCGGGTGGAAGAACACTGAAGCTTTCTTT
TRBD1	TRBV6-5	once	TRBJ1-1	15	CASRDRDSLNTEAFF	TGTGCCAGCAGAGATAGGGACAGCTTGAACACTGAAGCTTTCTTT
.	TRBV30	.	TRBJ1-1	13	CAWRHTESTEAFF	TGTGCCTGGAGACACACCGAGAGCACTGAAGCTTTCTTT
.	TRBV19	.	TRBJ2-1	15	CASTEGGGRGNEQFF	TGTGCCAGTACCGAGGGAGGGGGCCGAGGGAATGAGCAGTTCTTC
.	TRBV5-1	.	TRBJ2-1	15	CASSFGGVSYNEQFF	TGCGCCAGCAGCTTCGGGGGAGTCTCCTACAATGAGCAGTTCTTC
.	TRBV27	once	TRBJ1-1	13	CASRHGVNTEAFF	TGTGCCAGCAGACATGGGGTGAACACTGAAGCTTTCTTT
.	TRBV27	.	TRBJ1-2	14	CASSRPGGRDGYTF	TGTGCCAGCAGTCGCCCCGGTGGCAGGGATGGCTACACCTTC
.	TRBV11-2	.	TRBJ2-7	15	CASSLDPRGVDEQYF	TGTGCCAGCAGCTTAGACCCACGAGGGGTGGACGAGCAGTACTTC
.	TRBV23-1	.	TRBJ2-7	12	CASSQQGYEQYF	TGCGCCAGCAGTCAACAGGGGTACGAGCAGTACTTC
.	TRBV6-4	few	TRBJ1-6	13	CASSDSEHSPLHF	TGTGCCAGCAGTGACTCCGAACATTCACCCCTCCACTTT
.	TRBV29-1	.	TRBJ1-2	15	CSVEKGRGSNYGYTF	TGCAGCGTTGAAAAGGGGCGGGGGTCGAACTATGGCTACACCTTC